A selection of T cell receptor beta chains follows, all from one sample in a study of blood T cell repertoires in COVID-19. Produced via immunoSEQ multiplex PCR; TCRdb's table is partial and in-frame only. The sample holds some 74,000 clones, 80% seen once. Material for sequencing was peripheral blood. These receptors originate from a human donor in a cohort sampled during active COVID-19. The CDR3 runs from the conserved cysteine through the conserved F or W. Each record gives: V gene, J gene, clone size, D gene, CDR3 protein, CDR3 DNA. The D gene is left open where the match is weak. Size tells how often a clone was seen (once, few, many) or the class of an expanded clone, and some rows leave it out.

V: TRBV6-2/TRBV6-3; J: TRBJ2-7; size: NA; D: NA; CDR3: CASSYSRGLAEQYF; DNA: TGTGCCAGCAGTTACTCGAGAGGTCTAGCTGAGCAGTACTTC
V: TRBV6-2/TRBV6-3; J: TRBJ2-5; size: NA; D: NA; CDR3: CASSRQETQYF; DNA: TGTGCCAGCAGTCGGCAAGAGACCCAGTACTTC
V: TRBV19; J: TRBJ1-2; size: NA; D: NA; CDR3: CASRAPGRLNYGYTF; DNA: TGTGCCAGTAGAGCCCCTGGCAGACTCAACTATGGCTACACCTTC
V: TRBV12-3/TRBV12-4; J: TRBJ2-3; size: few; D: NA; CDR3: CASSLGQGAQYF; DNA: TGTGCCAGCAGTTTAGGTCAGGGCGCGCAGTATTTT
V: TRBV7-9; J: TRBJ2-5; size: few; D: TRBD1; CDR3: CASSSHPRTGRETQYF; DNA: TGTGCCAGCAGCTCACACCCCCGGACAGGGCGGGAGACCCAGTACTTC
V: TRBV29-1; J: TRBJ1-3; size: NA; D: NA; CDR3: CSVVQHPVTRQQIRNTIYF; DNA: TGCAGCGTTGTTCAGCACCCGGTCACTCGACAGCAGATACGAAACACCATATATTTT
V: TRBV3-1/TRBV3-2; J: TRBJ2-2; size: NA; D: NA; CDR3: CASTSGTRRTGELFF; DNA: TGTGCCAGCACCTCCGGGACTCGGAGGACCGGGGAGCTGTTTTTT
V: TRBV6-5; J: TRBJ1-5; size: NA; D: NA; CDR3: CASGRSGVSNQPQHF; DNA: TGTGCCAGCGGCCGGTCAGGGGTGAGCAATCAGCCCCAGCATTTT
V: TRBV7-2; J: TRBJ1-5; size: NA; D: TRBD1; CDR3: CASSPRVGGTAHQPQHF; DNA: TGTGCCAGCAGCCCCCGTGTAGGCGGGACAGCTCATCAGCCCCAGCATTTT
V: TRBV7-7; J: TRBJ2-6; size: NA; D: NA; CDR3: CASSPFEGANVLTF; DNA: TGTGCTAGCAGCCCTTTTGAGGGGGCCAACGTCCTGACTTTC
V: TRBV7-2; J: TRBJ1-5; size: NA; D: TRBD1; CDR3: CASSPRTGVNQPQHF; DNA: TGTGCCAGCAGCCCCCGGACAGGGGTGAATCAGCCCCAGCATTTT
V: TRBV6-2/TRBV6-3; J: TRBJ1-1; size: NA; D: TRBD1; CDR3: CASSRTGQIVGAFF; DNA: TGTGCCAGCAGCAGGACAGGGCAGATTGTGGGAGCTTTCTTT
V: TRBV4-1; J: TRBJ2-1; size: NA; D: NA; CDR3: CASSHPSPRKFF; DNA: TGCGCCAGCAGCCACCCTAGCCCCAGAAAGTTCTTC
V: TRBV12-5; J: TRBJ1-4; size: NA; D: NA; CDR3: CASGLTGKGEKLFF; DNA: TGTGCTAGTGGCCTAACAGGGAAGGGAGAAAAACTGTTTTTT
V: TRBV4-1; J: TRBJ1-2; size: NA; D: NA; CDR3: CASSQGQGTNYGYTF; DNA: TGCGCCAGCAGCCAAGGTCAGGGAACTAACTATGGCTACACCTTC
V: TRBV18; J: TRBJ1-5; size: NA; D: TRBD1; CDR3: CASSRRGTGGGRVVQPQHF; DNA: TGTGCCAGCTCACGACGGGGGACAGGGGGCGGTCGGGTCGTCCAGCCCCAGCATTTT
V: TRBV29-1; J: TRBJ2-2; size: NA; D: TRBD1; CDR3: CSVRQGWGTGELFF; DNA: TGCAGCGTTCGACAGGGCTGGGGCACCGGGGAGCTGTTTTTT
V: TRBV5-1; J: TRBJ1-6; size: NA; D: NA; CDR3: CASSLWQGSDSPLHF; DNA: TGCGCCAGCAGCTTGTGGCAGGGGTCGGATTCACCCCTCCACTTT
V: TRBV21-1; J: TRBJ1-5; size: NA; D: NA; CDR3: CASSARSRSGQPQHF; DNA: TGTGCCAGCAGCGCACGGAGCCGGTCGGGTCAGCCCCAGCATTTT
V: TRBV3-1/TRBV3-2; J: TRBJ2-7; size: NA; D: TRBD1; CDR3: CASSQTDRGAYEQYF; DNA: TGTGCCAGCAGCCAAACCGACAGGGGAGCCTACGAGCAGTACTTC
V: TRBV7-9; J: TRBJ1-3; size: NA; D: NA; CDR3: CASSLGVGAAGNTIYF; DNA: TGTGCCAGCAGCTTAGGCGTGGGGGCGGCTGGAAACACCATATATTTT
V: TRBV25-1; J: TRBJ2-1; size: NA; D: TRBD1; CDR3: CATMGQGSYNEQFF; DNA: TGTGCCACTATGGGACAGGGATCCTACAATGAGCAGTTCTTC
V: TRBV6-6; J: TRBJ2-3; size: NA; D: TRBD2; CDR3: CASSYQREGTDTQYF; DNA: TGTGCCAGCAGTTACCAGCGGGAAGGCACAGATACGCAGTATTTT
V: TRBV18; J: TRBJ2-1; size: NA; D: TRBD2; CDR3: CASSGRTSGVEQFF; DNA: TGTGCCAGCTCAGGGAGGACTAGCGGGGTTGAGCAGTTCTTC
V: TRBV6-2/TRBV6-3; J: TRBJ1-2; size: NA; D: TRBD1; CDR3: CASSGTGGFYGYTF; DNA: TGTGCCAGCAGTGGGACAGGGGGCTTCTATGGCTACACCTTC
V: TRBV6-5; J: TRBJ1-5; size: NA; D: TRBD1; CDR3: CASRGQGSNQPQHF; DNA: TGTGCCAGCAGGGGACAGGGAAGCAATCAGCCCCAGCATTTT
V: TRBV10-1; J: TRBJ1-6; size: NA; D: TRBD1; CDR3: CASSATGGNSPLHF; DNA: TGCGCCAGCAGCGCGACAGGGGGGAATTCACCCCTCCACTTT
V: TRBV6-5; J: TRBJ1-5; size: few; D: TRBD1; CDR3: CASSNRGRGNQPQHF; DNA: TGTGCCAGCAGTAACAGGGGGCGCGGCAATCAGCCCCAGCATTTT
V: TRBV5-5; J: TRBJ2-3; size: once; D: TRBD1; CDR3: CASSLGQDRADTQYF; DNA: TGTGCCAGCAGCCTAGGACAGGACCGTGCAGATACGCAGTATTTT
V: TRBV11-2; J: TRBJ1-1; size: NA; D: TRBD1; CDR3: CASSLGQGVTYSEAFF; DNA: TGTGCCAGCAGCTTAGGGCAGGGGGTTACGTATTCTGAAGCTTTCTTT
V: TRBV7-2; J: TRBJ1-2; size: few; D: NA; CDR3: CASSRSGGNYGYTF; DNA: TGTGCCAGCAGCCGTAGCGGGGGTAACTATGGCTACACCTTC
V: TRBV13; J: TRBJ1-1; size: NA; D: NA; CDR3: CASKPRGVNTEAFF; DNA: TGTGCCAGCAAGCCCAGGGGTGTGAACACTGAAGCTTTCTTT
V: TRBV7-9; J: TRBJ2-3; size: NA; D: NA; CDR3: CASSPLERLDTQYF; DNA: TGTGCCAGCAGTCCGCTGGAGCGTTTAGATACGCAGTATTTT
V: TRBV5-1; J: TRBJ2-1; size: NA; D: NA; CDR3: CASSFAAGVDEQFF; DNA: TGCGCCAGCAGCTTCGCGGCGGGTGTGGATGAGCAGTTCTTC
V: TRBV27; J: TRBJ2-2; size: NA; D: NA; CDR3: CASSPTTQGELFF; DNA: TGTGCCAGCAGTCCTACCACCCAAGGGGAGCTGTTTTTT
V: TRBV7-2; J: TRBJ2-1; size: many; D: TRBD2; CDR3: CASSLKPSGGEQFF; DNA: TGTGCCAGCAGCTTAAAACCGTCGGGAGGTGAGCAGTTCTTC
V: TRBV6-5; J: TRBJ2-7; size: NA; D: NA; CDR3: CASSRVPQWEQYF; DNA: TGTGCCAGCAGCAGGGTCCCTCAGTGGGAGCAGTACTTC
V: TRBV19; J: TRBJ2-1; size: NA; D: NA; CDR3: CASSISQGGTGAYNEQFF; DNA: TGTGCCAGTAGTATATCCCAAGGAGGGACGGGAGCCTACAATGAGCAGTTCTTC
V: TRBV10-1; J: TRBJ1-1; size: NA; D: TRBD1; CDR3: CASSDHRRDRVPTEAFF; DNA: TGCGCCAGCAGTGACCATCGTAGGGACAGGGTCCCCACTGAAGCTTTCTTT
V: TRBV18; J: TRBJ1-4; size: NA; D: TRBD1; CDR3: CASSPPWQGARTNEKLFF; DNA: TGTGCCAGCTCACCACCGTGGCAGGGGGCAAGGACTAATGAAAAACTGTTTTTT
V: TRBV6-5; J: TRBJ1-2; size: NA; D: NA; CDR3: CASRSREGSYGYTF; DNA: TGTGCCAGCAGGTCCCGGGAGGGGAGCTATGGCTACACCTTC
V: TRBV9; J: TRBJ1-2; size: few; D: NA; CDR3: CASSALPRPQTNYGYTF; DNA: TGTGCCAGCAGCGCTCTACCGAGGCCTCAAACGAACTATGGCTACACCTTC
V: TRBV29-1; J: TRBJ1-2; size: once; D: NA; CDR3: CSAGGAYGYTF; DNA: TGCAGCGCGGGGGGAGCCTATGGCTACACCTTC
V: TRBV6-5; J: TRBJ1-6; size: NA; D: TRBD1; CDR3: CASSYGQGRNSPLHF; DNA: TGTGCCAGCAGTTACGGACAGGGCCGAAATTCACCCCTCCACTTT
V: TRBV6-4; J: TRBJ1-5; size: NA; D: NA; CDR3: CATEKHNQPQHF; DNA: TGTGCCACCGAAAAGCATAATCAGCCCCAGCATTTT